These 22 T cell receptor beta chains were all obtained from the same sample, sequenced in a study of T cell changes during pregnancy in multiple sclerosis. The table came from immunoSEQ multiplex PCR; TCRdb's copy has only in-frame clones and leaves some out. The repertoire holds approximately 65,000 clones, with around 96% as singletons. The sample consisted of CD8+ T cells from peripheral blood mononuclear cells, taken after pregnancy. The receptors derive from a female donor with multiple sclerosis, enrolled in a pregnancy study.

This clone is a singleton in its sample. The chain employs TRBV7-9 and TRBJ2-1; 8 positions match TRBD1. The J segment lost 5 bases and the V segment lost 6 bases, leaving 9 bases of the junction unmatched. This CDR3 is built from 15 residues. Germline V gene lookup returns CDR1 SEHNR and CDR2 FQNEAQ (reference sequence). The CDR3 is CASSYAQGADNEQFF. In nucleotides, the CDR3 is TGTGCCAGCAGTTACGCGCAGGGGGCTGACAATGAGCAGTTCTTC.

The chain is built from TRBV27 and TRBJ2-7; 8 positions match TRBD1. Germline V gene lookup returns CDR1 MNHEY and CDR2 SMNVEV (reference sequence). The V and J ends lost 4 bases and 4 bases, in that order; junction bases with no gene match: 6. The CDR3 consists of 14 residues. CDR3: CASSSLQGAYEQYF. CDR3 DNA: TGTGCCAGCAGTTCCCTTCAGGGGGCGTACGAGCAGTACTTC.

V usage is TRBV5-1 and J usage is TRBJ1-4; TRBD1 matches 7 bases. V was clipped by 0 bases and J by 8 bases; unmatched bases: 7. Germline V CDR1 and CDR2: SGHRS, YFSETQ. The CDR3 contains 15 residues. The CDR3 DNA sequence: TGCGCCAGCAGCTTGGAAGGGACAGCAAGAGAAAAACTGTTTTTT. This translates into CASSLEGTAREKLFF.

The CDR3 loop reads CAISSDSTYGYTF. CDR3 nucleotides: TGTGCCATCAGTTCGGACAGCACATATGGCTACACCTTC. J is TRBJ1-2 and V is TRBV10-3; a weak D match, TRBD1 (6 bases). The CDR3 consists of 13 residues. Between the trimmed V and J ends, which lost 5 bases and 5 bases, there was a span of 12 bases. Germline lookup yields CDR1 ENHRY and CDR2 SYGVKD.

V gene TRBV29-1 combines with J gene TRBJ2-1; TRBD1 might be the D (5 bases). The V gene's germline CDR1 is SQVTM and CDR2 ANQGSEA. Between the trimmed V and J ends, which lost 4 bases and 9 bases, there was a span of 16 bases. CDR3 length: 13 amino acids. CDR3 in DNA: TGCAGCGTTGCCAGGGTGCTTTTAGGTGAGCAGTTCTTC. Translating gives CSVARVLLGEQFF.

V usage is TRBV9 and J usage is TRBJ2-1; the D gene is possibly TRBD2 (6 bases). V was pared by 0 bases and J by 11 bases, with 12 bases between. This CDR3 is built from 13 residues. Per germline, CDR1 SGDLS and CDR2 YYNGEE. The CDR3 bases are TGTGCCAGCAGCGTAGACGGGCGCGGGAAGCAGTTCTTC. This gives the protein CASSVDGRGKQFF.

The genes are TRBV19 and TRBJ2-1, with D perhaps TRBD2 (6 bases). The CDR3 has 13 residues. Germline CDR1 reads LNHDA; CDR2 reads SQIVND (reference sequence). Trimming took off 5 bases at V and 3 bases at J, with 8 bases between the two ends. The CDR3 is CASSGGNYNEQFF. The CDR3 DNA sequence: TGTGCCAGTAGTGGCGGGAACTACAATGAGCAGTTCTTC.

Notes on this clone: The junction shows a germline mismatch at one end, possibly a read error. DNA of the CDR3: TGTGCCAGCAGTTTAGACATGACGGTCTTC. This translates into CASSLDMTVF. This chain connects TRBV28 to TRBJ2-1; D unresolved. The CDR3 runs to 10 residues. CDR1 and CDR2 (germline): MDHEN, SYDVKM.

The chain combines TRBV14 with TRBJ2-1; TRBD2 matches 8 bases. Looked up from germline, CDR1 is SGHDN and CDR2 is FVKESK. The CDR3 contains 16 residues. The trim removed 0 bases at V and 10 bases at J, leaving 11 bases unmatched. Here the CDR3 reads CASSQETGGPSREQFF. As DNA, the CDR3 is TGTGCCAGCAGCCAAGAGACGGGAGGGCCCTCGCGGGAGCAGTTCTTC. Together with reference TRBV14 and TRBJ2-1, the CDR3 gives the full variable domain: EAGVTQFPSHSVIEKGQTVTLRCDPISGHDNLYWYRRVMGKEIKFLLHFVKESKQDESGMPNNRFLAERTGGTYSTLKVQPAELEDSGVYFCASSQETGGPSREQFFGPGTRLTVL.

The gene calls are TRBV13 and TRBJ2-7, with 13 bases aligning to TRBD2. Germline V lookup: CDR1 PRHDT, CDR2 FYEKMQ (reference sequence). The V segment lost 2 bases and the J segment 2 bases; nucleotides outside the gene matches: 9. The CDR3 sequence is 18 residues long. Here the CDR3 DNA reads TGTGCCAGCAGCTTATCCGGGACTAGCGGGAAACTCACCTACGAGCAGTACTTC. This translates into CASSLSGTSGKLTYEQYF.

In DNA, the CDR3 is TGTGCCAGCAGCTTGGACTCAGGAAACACCGGGGAGCTGTTTTTT. Translation: CASSLDSGNTGELFF. The chain carries TRBV5-4 and TRBJ2-2; D remains unclear. The CDR3 has 15 residues. Trimming left V 0 bases short and J 2 bases short, with 8 bases between. In germline, CDR1 is SGHNT, CDR2 YYREEE (reference sequence).

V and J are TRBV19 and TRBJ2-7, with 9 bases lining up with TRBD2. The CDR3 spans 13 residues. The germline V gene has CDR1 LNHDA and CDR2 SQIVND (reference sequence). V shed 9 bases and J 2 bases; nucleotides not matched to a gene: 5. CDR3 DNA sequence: TGTGCCAGCGCTAGCGGGACGGCCTACGAGCAGTACTTC. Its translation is CASASGTAYEQYF.

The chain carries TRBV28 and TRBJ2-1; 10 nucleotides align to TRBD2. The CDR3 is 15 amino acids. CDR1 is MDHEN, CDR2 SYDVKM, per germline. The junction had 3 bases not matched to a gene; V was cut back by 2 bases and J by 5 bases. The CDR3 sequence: CASSLQLAGDNEQFF. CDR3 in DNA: TGTGCCAGCAGTTTACAGCTAGCGGGAGACAATGAGCAGTTCTTC.

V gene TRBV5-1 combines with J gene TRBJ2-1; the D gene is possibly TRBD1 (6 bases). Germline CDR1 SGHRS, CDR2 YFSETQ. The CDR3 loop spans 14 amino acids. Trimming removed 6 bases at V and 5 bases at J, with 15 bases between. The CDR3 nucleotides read TGCGCCAGCACCACAGGGAAACGGGACAATGAGCAGTTCTTC. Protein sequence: CASTTGKRDNEQFF.

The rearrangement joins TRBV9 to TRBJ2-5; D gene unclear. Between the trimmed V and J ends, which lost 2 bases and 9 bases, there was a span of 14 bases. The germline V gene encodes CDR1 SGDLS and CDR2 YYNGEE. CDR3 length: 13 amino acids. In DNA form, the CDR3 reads TGTGCCAGCAGCGTGGAAGACCGCGGCGCCCAGTACTTC. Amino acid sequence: CASSVEDRGAQYF.

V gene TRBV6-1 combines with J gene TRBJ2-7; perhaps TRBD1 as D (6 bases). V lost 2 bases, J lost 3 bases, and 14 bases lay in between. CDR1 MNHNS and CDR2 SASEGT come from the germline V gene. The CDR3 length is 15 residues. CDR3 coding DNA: TGTGCCAGCAGTGAATTATCCGGGACATTCTACGAGCAGTACTTC. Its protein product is CASSELSGTFYEQYF.

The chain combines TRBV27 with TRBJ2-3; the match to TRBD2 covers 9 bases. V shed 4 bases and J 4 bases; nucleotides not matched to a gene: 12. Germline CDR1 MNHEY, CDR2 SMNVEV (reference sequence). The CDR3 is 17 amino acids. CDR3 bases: TGTGCCAGCAGTTCCCCCCTTAGCGGGAGCGGCCCAGATACGCAGTATTTT. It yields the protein CASSSPLSGSGPDTQYF.

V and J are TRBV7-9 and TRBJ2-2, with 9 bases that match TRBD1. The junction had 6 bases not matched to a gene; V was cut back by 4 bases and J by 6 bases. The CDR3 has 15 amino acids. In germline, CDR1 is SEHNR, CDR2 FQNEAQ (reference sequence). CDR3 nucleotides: TGTGCCAGCAGCTCCGGGACAGGGAGGGCCGGGGAGCTGTTTTTT. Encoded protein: CASSSGTGRAGELFF.

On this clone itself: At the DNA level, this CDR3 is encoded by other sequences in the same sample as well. CDR3 amino acids: CASSIGRGANVLTF. The CDR3 region has the DNA TGTGCCAGTAGTATTGGGCGAGGGGCCAACGTCCTGACTTTC. The chain carries TRBV19 and TRBJ2-6, with D unclear. V was clipped by 3 bases and J by 4 bases, with 7 bases between them. This CDR3 has 14 residues. Germline V gene data show CDR1 as LNHDA and CDR2 as SQIVND (reference sequence).

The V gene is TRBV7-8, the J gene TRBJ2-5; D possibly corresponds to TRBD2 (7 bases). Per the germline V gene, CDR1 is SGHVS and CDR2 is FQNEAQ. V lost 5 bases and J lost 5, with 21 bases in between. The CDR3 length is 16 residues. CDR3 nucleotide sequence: TGTGCCAGCAGCCCATTCCACGGGGGGCTGCGGGAGACCCAGTACTTC. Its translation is CASSPFHGGLRETQYF.

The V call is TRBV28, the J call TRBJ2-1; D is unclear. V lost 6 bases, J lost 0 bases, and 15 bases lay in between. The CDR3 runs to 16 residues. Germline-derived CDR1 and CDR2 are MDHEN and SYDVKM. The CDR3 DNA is TGTGCCAGCAGCCCGACTGGCGAGAGCTCCTACAATGAGCAGTTCTTC. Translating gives CASSPTGESSYNEQFF.

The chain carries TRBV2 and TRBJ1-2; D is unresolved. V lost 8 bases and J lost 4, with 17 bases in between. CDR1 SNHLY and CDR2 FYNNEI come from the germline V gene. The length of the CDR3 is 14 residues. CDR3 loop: CASYFAGSPYGYTF. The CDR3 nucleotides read TGTGCCAGCTATTTCGCGGGCAGTCCCTATGGCTACACCTTC.